This T cell receptor (beta chain) was recovered during a study of blood T cell repertoires in COVID-19. Background on the study: The United States, Italy and Spain supplied acute and convalescent COVID-19 samples. Sources were T cells, B-cell-depleted T cells, or PBMCs; the material itself was cDNA or gDNA.

Trimming took 5 bases from V and 7 from J; bases not matched to a gene: 3. Looked up from germline, CDR1 is SGHVS and CDR2 is FQNEAQ. The CDR3 extends over 12 amino acids. This clone was found a few times. The method was immunoSEQ multiplex PCR; TCRdb's version includes in-frame clones alone and lacks a portion of them. The sample lists about 120,000 clones; approximately 84% were seen once. Sequenced material: peripheral blood. This sequence joins TRBV7-8 and TRBJ1-2, with 8 bases identical to TRBD1. This receptor was taken from a man between 65 and 80 years old with active or convalescent COVID-19. The CDR3 DNA reads TGTGCCAGCAGCAAGACAGGGGCTGGCTACACCTTC. Protein product: CASSKTGAGYTF.